This T cell receptor beta chain was profiled in a study of graft-versus-host responses after intestinal transplantation. About the study: Every one of the recipients received anti-thymocyte globulin induction and afterwards took tacrolimus and steroids for roughly 3 years. Regarding the study as a whole: Some GvH clones appeared in ileal mucosa or blood before recipient bone marrow.

V gave up 4 bases and J gave up 0 bases, with 7 bases separating them. From germline, CDR1 is LNHDA and CDR2 SQIVND (reference sequence). The CDR3 extends over 14 amino acids. The data were produced by immunoSEQ multiplex PCR, yet TCRdb's version contains in-frame clones alone and is incomplete. This sample has about 110,000 clones; around 92% occur once, and the top ten carry approximately 1%. For this clone: Its antigen is unidentified.

The source is a human donor who was the organ donor for an intestinal transplant. Sequenced material: unstimulated CD8+ T cells sorted from spleen or lymph node cells, taken before transplant. The V gene is TRBV19, the J gene TRBJ1-3; D is undetermined. The CDR3 here is CASSTGHSGNTIYF. The CDR3 DNA reads TGTGCCAGTAGTACGGGCCACTCTGGAAACACCATATATTTT.